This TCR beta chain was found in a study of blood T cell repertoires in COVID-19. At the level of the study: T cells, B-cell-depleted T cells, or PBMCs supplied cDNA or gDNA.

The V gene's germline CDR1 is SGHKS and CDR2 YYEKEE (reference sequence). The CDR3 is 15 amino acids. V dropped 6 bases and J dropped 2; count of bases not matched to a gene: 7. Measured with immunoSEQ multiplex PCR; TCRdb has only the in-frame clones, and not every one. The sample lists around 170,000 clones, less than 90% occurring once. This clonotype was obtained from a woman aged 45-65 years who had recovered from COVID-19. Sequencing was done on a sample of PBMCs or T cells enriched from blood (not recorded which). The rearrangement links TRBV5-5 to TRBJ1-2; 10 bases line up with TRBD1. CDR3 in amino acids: CASTLDRGQNYGYTF. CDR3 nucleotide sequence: TGTGCCAGCACCCTAGACAGGGGGCAGAACTATGGCTACACCTTC. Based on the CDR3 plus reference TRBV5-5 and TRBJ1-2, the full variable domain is DAGVTQSPTHLIKTRGQQVTLRCSPISGHKSVSWYQQVLGQGPQFIFQYYEKEERGRGNFPDRFSARQFPNYSSELNVNALLLGDSALYLCASTLDRGQNYGYTFGSGTRLTVV.